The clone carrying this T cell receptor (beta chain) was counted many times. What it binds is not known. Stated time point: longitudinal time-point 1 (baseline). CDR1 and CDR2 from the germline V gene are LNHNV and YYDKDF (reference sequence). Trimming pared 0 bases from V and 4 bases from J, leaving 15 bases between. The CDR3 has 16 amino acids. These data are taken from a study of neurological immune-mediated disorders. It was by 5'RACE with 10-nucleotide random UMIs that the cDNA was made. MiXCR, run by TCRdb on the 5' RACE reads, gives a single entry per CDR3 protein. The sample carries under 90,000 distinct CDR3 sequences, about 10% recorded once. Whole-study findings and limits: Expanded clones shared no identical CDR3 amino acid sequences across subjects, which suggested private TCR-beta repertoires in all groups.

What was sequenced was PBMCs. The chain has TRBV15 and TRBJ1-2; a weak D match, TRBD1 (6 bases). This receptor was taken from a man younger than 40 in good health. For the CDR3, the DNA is TGTGCCACCAGCAGAGAGGCAGGGGTGCACTTCTATGGCTACACCTTC. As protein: CATSREAGVHFYGYTF.